A selection of T cell receptor beta chains follows, all from one sample in a study of technical replicates of blood from a few donors. Generated by immunoSEQ multiplex PCR, the TCRdb table keeps only in-frame clones and is missing some. The sample lists roughly 76,000 clones; just over 85% were seen once. The sequencing sample was made of PBMCs. These receptors were taken from a human donor in good health. Some clones in this sample may be carry-over from other donors' samples. Both conserved end residues are part of each CDR3. The D gene is left open where the match is weak. A row's size may be missing; if present it is once, few, many or a size class.

DNA: TGTGCCAGCAGTTACTCATCCGGGGGGGCCTACGAGCAGTACTTC; CDR3: CASSYSSGGAYEQYF; D: TRBD2; size: .; V: TRBV6-5; J: TRBJ2-7
DNA: TGTGCCAGCAGCCAAACTAGCGGGAGTCACAATGAGCAGTTCTTC; CDR3: CASSQTSGSHNEQFF; D: TRBD2; size: .; V: TRBV5-4; J: TRBJ2-1
DNA: TGTGCCAGCTCACCGGGATGGGACAGCCCTGAAGCTTTCTTT; CDR3: CASSPGWDSPEAFF; D: TRBD1; size: few; V: TRBV18; J: TRBJ1-1
DNA: TGTGCCAGCAGCCTGGGACAGGCTAACTATGGCTACACCTTC; CDR3: CASSLGQANYGYTF; D: TRBD1; size: .; V: TRBV7-9; J: TRBJ1-2
DNA: TGCAGCGTCCGCCGGGGTAGCGGGGGGGCGGGCACCGGGGAGCTGTTTTTT; CDR3: CSVRRGSGGAGTGELFF; D: TRBD2; size: .; V: TRBV29-1; J: TRBJ2-2
DNA: TGCGCCAGCAGCCAAGAATGGACTAGCGGTGAGCAGTTCTTC; CDR3: CASSQEWTSGEQFF; D: TRBD2; size: .; V: TRBV4-3; J: TRBJ2-1
DNA: TGTGCCAGCTCACCCCTCCAGCCGGGACTAGCGGGAGAGAATGAGCAGTTCTTC; CDR3: CASSPLQPGLAGENEQFF; D: TRBD2; size: .; V: TRBV18; J: TRBJ2-1
DNA: TGTGCCTCAGGGGGAAATCAGCCCCAGCATTTT; CDR3: CASGGNQPQHF; D: TRBD1; size: .; V: TRBV19; J: TRBJ1-5
DNA: TGCGCCAGCAGCTATAGCGGGAATGAGCAGTTCTTC; CDR3: CASSYSGNEQFF; D: TRBD2; size: .; V: TRBV5-1; J: TRBJ2-1
DNA: TGTGCCAGCTCACCTGGGGAGCGAGGCACCGGGGAGCTGTTTTTT; CDR3: CASSPGERGTGELFF; D: .; size: .; V: TRBV18; J: TRBJ2-2
DNA: TGTGCCTCTCAGGGGGACCTCTTAACCCCAAGCAATCAGCCCCAGCATTTT; CDR3: CASQGDLLTPSNQPQHF; D: TRBD1; size: .; V: TRBV5-5; J: TRBJ1-5
DNA: TGTGCCTCTTCGCACCCGGACAGGGCAACCGGGGAGCTGTTTTTT; CDR3: CASSHPDRATGELFF; D: TRBD1; size: .; V: TRBV30; J: TRBJ2-2
DNA: TGTGCCAGCAGCTACACCGGGACACCTAATGAAAAACTGTTTTTT; CDR3: CASSYTGTPNEKLFF; D: .; size: .; V: TRBV9; J: TRBJ1-4
DNA: TGCGCCAGCAGCCGGGACAGGGGGCTGGACGAGCAGTACTTC; CDR3: CASSRDRGLDEQYF; D: TRBD1; size: .; V: TRBV5-1; J: TRBJ2-7
DNA: TGTGCCAGCAGCTTAGTCCTAGCGGGAGGGCCTGTGACAGATACGCAGTATTTT; CDR3: CASSLVLAGGPVTDTQYF; D: TRBD2; size: .; V: TRBV7-6; J: TRBJ2-3
DNA: TGTGCCAGCAGCTCCACAGCCGAGATGTCCTACGAGCAGTACTTC; CDR3: CASSSTAEMSYEQYF; D: .; size: .; V: TRBV7-9; J: TRBJ2-7
DNA: TGTGCCAGCAGCGATAAGGGACAGGGTCGCGGCTACACCTTC; CDR3: CASSDKGQGRGYTF; D: TRBD1; size: .; V: TRBV5-4; J: TRBJ1-2
DNA: TGTGCCAGTAGTACTGGAGGGACAGCAACTAATGAAAAACTGTTTTTT; CDR3: CASSTGGTATNEKLFF; D: TRBD1; size: .; V: TRBV19; J: TRBJ1-4
DNA: TGTGCCAGCAGCTCTCCGGGCCGGGGGGAGACCCAGTACTTC; CDR3: CASSSPGRGETQYF; D: .; size: .; V: TRBV7-2; J: TRBJ2-5
DNA: TGTGCCACCAGCAGTCCGGCTAGCGGGGGACAAGAGACCCAGTACTTC; CDR3: CATSSPASGGQETQYF; D: TRBD2; size: .; V: TRBV15; J: TRBJ2-5
DNA: TGTGCCAGCAGCTCCCCCGGACAGGGCCCCGGGGAGCTGTTTTTT; CDR3: CASSSPGQGPGELFF; D: TRBD1; size: .; V: TRBV7-9; J: TRBJ2-2
DNA: TGCGCCAGCAGCGAGCATCAGACGGGTTCTTTAGCCAAAAACATTCAGTACTTC; CDR3: CASSEHQTGSLAKNIQYF; D: .; size: .; V: TRBV4-1; J: TRBJ2-4
DNA: TGTGCCAGCAGTTCCAACAGGGGGGGTGGCTACACCTTC; CDR3: CASSSNRGGGYTF; D: TRBD1; size: .; V: TRBV27; J: TRBJ1-2
DNA: TGTGCCAGCAGTTACGAGGACAGGGGGAACACTGAAGCTTTCTTT; CDR3: CASSYEDRGNTEAFF; D: TRBD1; size: .; V: TRBV6-5; J: TRBJ1-1
DNA: TGTGCCAGCAGCTCTCCCGGGACTAGCGGGGGGGGGTACAATGAGCAGTTCTTC; CDR3: CASSSPGTSGGGYNEQFF; D: TRBD2; size: .; V: TRBV7-6; J: TRBJ2-1
DNA: TGTGCCAGCAGTTTAGCAGGGGGCACGGCTCAGCCCCAGCATTTT; CDR3: CASSLAGGTAQPQHF; D: TRBD1; size: .; V: TRBV27; J: TRBJ1-5
DNA: TGTGCCAGCAGCCCGTACACAGATACGCAGTATTTT; CDR3: CASSPYTDTQYF; D: .; size: once; V: TRBV7-2; J: TRBJ2-3
DNA: TGTGCCAGCAGCCAACGAGGGTCCCCCTTCGAGCAGTACTTC; CDR3: CASSQRGSPFEQYF; D: .; size: few; V: TRBV14; J: TRBJ2-7
DNA: TGTGCCATAGAACAGGGGGCCTACGAGCAGTACTTC; CDR3: CAIEQGAYEQYF; D: TRBD1; size: .; V: TRBV6-1; J: TRBJ2-7
DNA: TGTGCCAGCAGCCAAGAAGGGGGAAAGGGACAGGGGACTTCACCCCTCCACTTT; CDR3: CASSQEGGKGQGTSPLHF; D: TRBD1; size: .; V: TRBV4-2; J: TRBJ1-6
DNA: TGTGCCAGCAGCTTGCCCAGACAGGGGAACACCGGGGAGCTGTTTTTT; CDR3: CASSLPRQGNTGELFF; D: TRBD1; size: .; V: TRBV7-2; J: TRBJ2-2
DNA: TGTGCCAGCAGCTTGGCCGCAGGGGGGATTCAGTACTTC; CDR3: CASSLAAGGIQYF; D: .; size: once; V: TRBV5-6; J: TRBJ2-4
DNA: TGTGCCAGCAGCTTAGGCGGGACAGGGAAGACCCAGTACTTC; CDR3: CASSLGGTGKTQYF; D: TRBD1; size: .; V: TRBV7-2; J: TRBJ2-5
DNA: TGTGCCACCAAGGACAGGGGGCGGTTGCTAGTTACTGAAGCTTTCTTT; CDR3: CATKDRGRLLVTEAFF; D: TRBD1; size: .; V: TRBV27; J: TRBJ1-1
DNA: TGTGCCAGCAGCCAAGCTAGCGGGAGGGAACAGTACTTC; CDR3: CASSQASGREQYF; D: TRBD2; size: .; V: TRBV4-2; J: TRBJ2-7
DNA: TGTGCCAGCAGTTCCCGCGACTCGCAGGATACGCAGTATTTT; CDR3: CASSSRDSQDTQYF; D: .; size: few; V: TRBV11-3; J: TRBJ2-3
DNA: TGTGCCAGCTCACCACCTAGCAGGGACACCGGGGAGCTGTTTTTT; CDR3: CASSPPSRDTGELFF; D: .; size: .; V: TRBV18; J: TRBJ2-2
DNA: TGTGCCAGCAGGTATGGACTTGAAGCTTTCTTT; CDR3: CASRYGLEAFF; D: .; size: .; V: TRBV2; J: TRBJ1-1
DNA: TGTGCCAGCAGCCAAGTACAGCGGGGTGTTCACGAGCAGTACTTC; CDR3: CASSQVQRGVHEQYF; D: TRBD2; size: .; V: TRBV4-2; J: TRBJ2-7
DNA: TGCGCCAGCAGCCAAGACGCTAGGAATGAGCAGTTCTTC; CDR3: CASSQDARNEQFF; D: .; size: .; V: TRBV4-3; J: TRBJ2-1
DNA: TGTGCCAGCAGACAAGAGCGCCCCGTTTACAATGAGCAGTTCTTC; CDR3: CASRQERPVYNEQFF; D: .; size: .; V: TRBV6-5; J: TRBJ2-1
DNA: TGTGCCAGCAGCTTACCTTGGAGTACAGGGAACACCGGGGAGCTGTTTTTT; CDR3: CASSLPWSTGNTGELFF; D: .; size: .; V: TRBV11-1; J: TRBJ2-2
DNA: TGTGCCAGCAGCCACTTGACACCCGTAAATAATTCACCCCTCCACTTT; CDR3: CASSHLTPVNNSPLHF; D: .; size: .; V: TRBV4-2; J: TRBJ1-6
DNA: TGCGCCAGCAGCTTGGATCTAGCGGGGGGCCGTGGAGATACGCAGTATTTT; CDR3: CASSLDLAGGRGDTQYF; D: TRBD2; size: .; V: TRBV5-1; J: TRBJ2-3
DNA: TGTGCCAGCAGCTTAGTCAGGGGGCTTTTCACTGAAGCTTTCTTT; CDR3: CASSLVRGLFTEAFF; D: TRBD1; size: .; V: TRBV7-9; J: TRBJ1-1
DNA: TGTGCCAGCAGCTCTCCTTCTGAGGAAGGCAAAGCTTTCTTT; CDR3: CASSSPSEEGKAFF; D: .; size: .; V: TRBV5-6; J: TRBJ1-1
DNA: TGTGCCATCAGTGAGGACAGGGGTGGCAATCAGCCCCAGCATTTT; CDR3: CAISEDRGGNQPQHF; D: TRBD1; size: .; V: TRBV10-3; J: TRBJ1-5
DNA: TGTGCCAGCAGTTACTTCGCCAGGGTTAACACTGAAGCTTTCTTT; CDR3: CASSYFARVNTEAFF; D: .; size: .; V: TRBV6-5; J: TRBJ1-1
DNA: TGTGCCAGCAGCTCTTTGGGGGGGGAGGGCTACACCTTC; CDR3: CASSSLGGEGYTF; D: .; size: .; V: TRBV11-2; J: TRBJ1-2
DNA: TGTGCCAGCAACGGTAAGGGGGTGGTTGACGAGCAGTACTTC; CDR3: CASNGKGVVDEQYF; D: .; size: .; V: TRBV7-8; J: TRBJ2-7
DNA: TGTGCCTGGAGTCCGGGGTTTCGTAGGGAGACCCAGTACTTC; CDR3: CAWSPGFRRETQYF; D: .; size: .; V: TRBV30; J: TRBJ2-5
DNA: TGCGCCAGCGCCCAGGGGGGAAACACCGGGGAGCTGTTTTTT; CDR3: CASAQGGNTGELFF; D: .; size: .; V: TRBV5-1; J: TRBJ2-2